A selection of T cell receptor beta chains follows, all from one sample in a study of T cell repertoires in cytomegalovirus infection. TCRdb itself ran the reads through MiXCR, one entry per CDR3 protein. The table lists 300,000 to 400,000 distinct CDR3 sequences, 29% of them singletons. The antigens these receptors bind are not known. The material was cultured PBMCs, obtained from culture after CMV antigen stimulation. All receptors derive from a human donor in good health (CMV status not recorded). Some clones in this sample may be carry-over from other donors' samples. Both conserved end residues are part of each CDR3. D genes are given only for firm matches. Clone size is not always given. Where it is, it says once, few, many or a class for expanded clones.

>few|TRBV7-6|-|TRBJ2-7
CASSSSGADEQYF
TGTGCCAGCAGCTCTTCGGGAGCCGACGAGCAGTACTTC
>-|TRBV6-6|-|TRBJ1-1
CASSWRGGNTEAFF
TGTGCCAGCAGTTGGCGGGGGGGGAACACTGAAGCTTTCTTT
>-|TRBV10-3|TRBD1|TRBJ1-1
CAISTGETEAFF
TGTGCCATCAGTACAGGGGAGACTGAAGCTTTCTTT
>many|TRBV7-2|TRBD2|TRBJ2-7
CASSPQGLAGGLSDEQYF
TGTGCCAGCAGCCCCCAGGGACTAGCGGGAGGGCTCTCCGACGAGCAGTACTTC
>-|TRBV19|TRBD1|TRBJ1-1
CASIPPTGQGFGKNTEAFF
TGTGCCAGTATACCTCCGACAGGGCAGGGTTTCGGAAAGAACACTGAAGCTTTCTTT
>few|TRBV27|-|TRBJ1-2
CASSFQGREYGYTF
TGTGCCAGCAGTTTCCAGGGGCGCGAATATGGCTACACCTTC
>once|TRBV19|-|TRBJ2-2
CASTFGGGNTGELFF
TGTGCCAGTACCTTCGGAGGGGGGAACACCGGGGAGCTGTTTTTT
>many|TRBV7-8|TRBD2|TRBJ2-5
CASTVSGSPYQETQYF
TGTGCCAGCACGGTTAGCGGGAGCCCGTACCAAGAGACCCAGTACTTC
>-|TRBV2|TRBD1|TRBJ1-2
CASGQGNYGYTF
TGTGCCAGTGGACAGGGGAACTATGGCTACACCTTC
>-|TRBV19|TRBD2|TRBJ2-3
CASSLYSGRAAGDTQYF
TGTGCCAGTAGTTTATATAGCGGGAGGGCCGCGGGAGATACGCAGTATTTT
>few|TRBV30|-|TRBJ1-1
CAWVSRVKTEAFF
TGTGCCTGGGTTTCCCGGGTTAAAACTGAAGCTTTCTTT
>few|TRBV19|TRBD1|TRBJ1-6
CASSIAGTGRSPLHF
TGTGCCAGTAGTATCGCCGGGACAGGGAGGTCACCCCTCCACTTT
>-|TRBV12-3/TRBV12-4|TRBD1|TRBJ1-5
CASSTGQGRNQPQHF
TGTGCCAGCAGTACGGGACAGGGACGCAATCAGCCCCAGCATTTT
>many|TRBV30|TRBD1|TRBJ1-1
CAFQRDRVTEAFF
TGTGCCTTCCAACGGGACAGGGTAACTGAAGCTTTCTTT
>many|TRBV6-1|TRBD1|TRBJ2-5
CASTSGQAGMETQYF
TGTGCCAGCACTTCGGGACAGGCCGGGATGGAGACCCAGTACTTC
>-|TRBV4-1|TRBD1|TRBJ1-5
CASSRSGQESNQPQHF
TGCGCCAGCAGCCGTTCGGGACAGGAGAGCAATCAGCCCCAGCATTTT
>few|TRBV5-6|TRBD1|TRBJ2-1
CASSLLDRRKFF
TGTGCCAGCAGCTTATTGGACAGGAGAAAGTTCTTC
>-|TRBV12-3/TRBV12-4|TRBD1|TRBJ2-7
CASSLQDRVGEQYF
TGTGCCAGCAGTTTACAGGACAGGGTAGGCGAGCAGTACTTC
>-|TRBV20-1|-|TRBJ2-2
CSARGGVHTGELFF
TGCAGTGCTAGGGGCGGAGTTCACACCGGGGAGCTGTTTTTT
>-|TRBV7-9|TRBD2|TRBJ2-5
CASSPSPGLAQETQYF
TGTGCCAGCAGCCCCTCCCCGGGACTAGCGCAAGAGACCCAGTACTTC
>many|TRBV7-2|-|TRBJ2-1
CASSPGHFYNEQFF
TGTGCCAGCAGCCCGGGACATTTCTACAATGAGCAGTTCTTC
>few|TRBV20-1|TRBD1|TRBJ1-5
CSAQTGVLSNQPQHF
TGCAGTGCTCAAACAGGGGTCCTTAGCAATCAGCCCCAGCATTTT
>few|TRBV4-2|-|TRBJ2-3
CASSQGVQGTDTQYF
TGTGCCAGCAGCCAAGGAGTACAGGGAACAGATACGCAGTATTTT
>-|TRBV20-1|-|TRBJ2-1
CSPQKDGEQFF
TGCAGTCCCCAGAAGGATGGTGAGCAGTTCTTC
>-|TRBV2|-|TRBJ2-2
CASSPLRETGELFF
TGTGCCAGCAGTCCACTCCGCGAGACCGGGGAGCTGTTTTTT
>-|TRBV19|TRBD1|TRBJ2-1
CASSMVGQVYNEQFF
TGTGCCAGTAGTATGGTGGGACAGGTCTACAATGAGCAGTTCTTC
>-|TRBV19|-|TRBJ2-7
CASSIAGTPRANEQYF
TGTGCCAGTAGTATTGCGGGGACTCCTAGGGCGAACGAGCAGTACTTC
>-|TRBV11-2|-|TRBJ1-2
CASSHGGADYGYTF
TGTGCCAGCAGCCACGGGGGAGCTGACTATGGCTACACCTTC
>-|TRBV9|-|TRBJ2-1
CASSVARYNEQFF
TGTGCCAGCAGCGTAGCCAGATACAATGAGCAGTTCTTC
>few|TRBV6-1|TRBD1|TRBJ2-7
CASSSTGIGEQYF
TGTGCCAGCAGTTCGACAGGGATAGGCGAGCAGTACTTC
>-|TRBV7-2|-|TRBJ2-7
CASSPLGGLQKQYF
TGTGCCAGCAGCCCTCTGGGGGGGCTCCAAAAGCAGTACTTC
>few|TRBV6-5|TRBD2|TRBJ2-1
CASNSLASGIYNEQFF
TGTGCCAGCAATTCTCTTGCTAGCGGCATTTACAATGAGCAGTTCTTC
>-|TRBV12-3/TRBV12-4|-|TRBJ2-7
CASSARGSSYEQYF
TGTGCCAGCAGTGCCCGGGGATCCTCCTACGAGCAGTACTTC
>-|TRBV7-9|-|TRBJ1-2
CASSLLRSNYGYTF
TGTGCCAGCAGCTTACTGCGGTCTAACTATGGCTACACCTTC